This TCR beta chain was sequenced during a study of regulatory dendritic cells for organ transplantation (dated by TCRdb to about 2017). About the study as a whole: Monocytes were cultured with vitamin D3 on days 0 and 4 and with IL-10 on day 4 to generate regulatory dendritic cells. On day 6, LPS was added to the DC cultures so that the response of the DCs to a potent maturation-inducing agent could be evaluated. Before and after allostimulation with regulatory or mature dendritic cells, TCRbeta repertoires were sequenced from sorted naive and memory CD4+ and CD8+ T cells. The research as a whole found: Only a couple of subjects were sequenced, and considerable between-individual heterogeneity in the alloreactive memory CD8+ T cell pool was noted by the authors. In both subjects, allostimulation led to expansion of memory CD8+ clones, though the expansion induced by regulatory dendritic cells appeared to be more limited than that induced by mature dendritic cells. Naive CD4+ and CD8+ T cells showed highly diverse repertoires, whereas memory cells were less diverse and memory CD8+ cells were the most oligoclonal. Of the resting subsets, the one holding the most alloreactive TCR clonotypes was memory CD8+ T cells.

Multiplexed two-step PCR with Vbeta-specific forward primers and Jbeta-specific reverse primers was used to amplify TCRbeta CDR3 regions. Through the immunoSEQ service, the TCRbeta libraries were run on an Illumina instrument for sequencing. In the paper's pipeline: V, D and J genes were assigned using IMGT annotation, and counts were corrected for multiplex PCR bias using synthetic CDR3 analogues. In the immunoSEQ Analyzer, repertoire clonality was calculated as one minus the normalized Shannon entropy. Whether a clone counted as expanded was decided by Fisher's exact test with Benjamini-Hochberg false discovery rate control and a two-tailed cutoff of P<0.01. Imported from immuneACCESS, the table was reduced by TCRdb to in-frame sequences with V and J called. These copies leave out some clones; in studies compared against another copy, an unresolved V gene accounts for under half, and the cause of the remainder is not known. V and J calls and clone size are given by that table; D and trimming were obtained from the DNA. In all, the sample holds about 12,000 clones, and about 80% of those were seen once. The ten largest clones capture 0.63% of the sample.

Trimming leaves V shorter by 3 bases and J shorter by 12 bases, with the junction holding 15 bases beyond the gene matches. CDR1 and CDR2 were assigned from the germline V gene (reference sequence) as SEHNR and FQNEAQ. Counted from cysteine to phenylalanine, this CDR3 has 15 amino acids. Of the read, only the CDR3 DNA is kept; its 45 bases are in frame from base 1. This clone was picked up a small number of times. What antigen it recognizes has not been identified. No much larger clone exists at a distance of one base, and base qualities are not known. Sorted T cell subsets were CFSE-labeled and co-cultured for 4 to 5 days with allogeneic regulatory or mature dendritic cells at a 1:10 DC:T ratio. FACS was used to sort CD4+ or CD8+ cells into naive T cells (CD45RA+) and memory T cells (CD45RO+). A couple of healthy control subjects provided the T cells used for TCR sequencing. Genomic DNA was extracted with the Qiagen DNeasy Blood & Tissue Kit.

The rearrangement combines TRBV7-9 with TRBJ2-3; the junction holds 7 bases that match TRBD2. The source of this sequence is a human donor in good health. Sequences were obtained from naive CD4+ T cells from blood cultured with regulatory dendritic cells. The cell subset or site label, as the study defines it: CD45RA+ naive T cells. The sequenced DNA is TGTGCCAGCAGCTTCGGACTAGTCGGGACCGTTTTCCAGTATTTT. Translated, it reads CASSFGLVGTVFQYF.